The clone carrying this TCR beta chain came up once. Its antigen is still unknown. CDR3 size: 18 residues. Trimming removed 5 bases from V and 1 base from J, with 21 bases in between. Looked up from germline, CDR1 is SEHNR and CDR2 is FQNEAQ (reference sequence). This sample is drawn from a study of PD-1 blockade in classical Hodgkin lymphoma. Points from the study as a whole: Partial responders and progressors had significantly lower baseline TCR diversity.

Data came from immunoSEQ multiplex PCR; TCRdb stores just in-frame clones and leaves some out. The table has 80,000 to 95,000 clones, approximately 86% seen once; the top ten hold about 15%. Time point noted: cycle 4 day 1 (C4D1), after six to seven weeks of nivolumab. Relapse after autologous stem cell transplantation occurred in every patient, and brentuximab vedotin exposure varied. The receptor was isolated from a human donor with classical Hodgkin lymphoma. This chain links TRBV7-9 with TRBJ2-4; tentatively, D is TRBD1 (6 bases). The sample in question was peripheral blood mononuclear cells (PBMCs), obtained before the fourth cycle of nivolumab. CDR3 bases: TGTGCCAGCAGCAGAGGGGGAGAAGGGAGCCGGGCCAAAAACATTCAGTACTTC. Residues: CASSRGGEGSRAKNIQYF.